The source of this TCR beta chain is a study of blood T cell repertoires in COVID-19. Looking at the study overall: Acute and convalescent COVID-19 specimens originated in the United States, Italy and Spain. Sources were T cells, B-cell-depleted T cells, or PBMCs; the material itself was cDNA or gDNA.

The CDR3 covers 16 residues. The V end lost 5 bases, the J end lost 6 bases, and 20 bases lay between the germline ends. In germline, CDR1 is SGHTA, CDR2 FQGNSA. Only a few counts were recorded for this clone. Per the original methods: Amplification of reference gene primers was used by the study to estimate nucleated cell counts. The repertoire was sequenced with immunoSEQ multiplex PCR; TCRdb's copy has only in-frame clones and lacks some. D and trimming come from the DNA, and the V and J calls and clone size come from that table. The sample records tens of thousands of clones, approximately 84% being singletons.

This TCR came from a man aged 45-65 years with active COVID-19. The gene calls are TRBV7-2 and TRBJ1-5; D is possibly TRBD1 (5 bases). Sequenced sample: peripheral blood. This CDR3 is CASSPPAWGRFQPQHF. The CDR3 DNA follows: TGTGCCAGCAGCCCCCCGGCCTGGGGGAGGTTTCAGCCCCAGCATTTT.